The source of this T cell receptor beta chain is a study of blood T cell repertoires in COVID-19 (dated by TCRdb to between 2020 and 2021). Notes on the research overall: The collaborator samples originated in the United States, Italy and Spain and spanned the acute and convalescent phases of COVID-19. The material from the prospective study consisted of cDNA or gDNA derived from T cells, B-cell-depleted T cells, or PBMCs. The dataset comprised deeply sampled blood TCRbeta repertoires from subjects exposed to, actively infected with, or recovered from COVID-19. The repertoires were released in a freely available public database intended as a resource for research on the immune response to SARS-CoV-2. The samples were drawn from the first 160 participants of the ongoing ImmuneRACE study and from roughly 1,300 subjects provided by 6 global collaborators. The sample metadata nearly always contained a de-identified subject ID, COVID-19 status, age in years and sex. HLA class I and class II types, where available, came from metadata supplied by the sample provider rather than from assay-based typing. The research as a whole found: The quantity of clinical and demographic metadata differed by source and by participant and was supplied without curation.

The immunoSEQ Assay, a bias-controlled multiplex PCR, was used to amplify TCRbeta CDR3 regions from genomic DNA. In the original analysis: The number of nucleated cells in each sample was estimated by amplification of reference gene primers within the assay. To quantify the absolute abundance of each unique TCRbeta CDR3 rearrangement, sequence reads were collapsed and filtered. Productive Simpson clonality was computed per sample as the square root of Simpson's diversity index over productive rearrangements. TCRdb carries this immuneACCESS record with in-frame sequences only. Its versions omit some clonotypes, under half of them owing to an unresolved V gene in the studies checked, with the rest unexplained. V and J calls and clone size are as listed in that table; D and trimming were resolved from the DNA. The table for this sample lists about 670,000 clones; 80% to 90% of them were counted only once. The top ten constitute 0.2% to 0.3% of the sample.

Ends trimmed: V by 6 bases, J by 4 bases; bases unmatched to a gene: 7. CDR1 and CDR2 (MNHEY, SMNVEV) derive from the germline V gene (reference sequence). Inclusive of the bounding cysteine and phenylalanine, the CDR3 is 14 residues long. Only the CDR3 region is kept as DNA, spanning 42 bases read in frame from base 1. On this clone: What this receptor recognizes is not known. No base quality values were provided; no much bigger clone lies one nucleotide off.

Collaborating institutions collected whole blood in K2EDTA tubes following their own protocols. Collaborator samples were shipped for TCRbeta analysis as frozen whole blood, isolated PBMCs, or DNA extracted from either sample type. The chain couples TRBV27 to TRBJ2-7; 9 junctional bases match TRBD1. The sample taken for sequencing was peripheral blood. The clonotype originates from a woman aged 18-30 years with acute or convalescent COVID-19. For the CDR3, the sequence is CASRTGQGRYEQYF. The nucleotide sequence is TGTGCCAGCAGGACGGGACAGGGCCGATACGAGCAGTACTTC.